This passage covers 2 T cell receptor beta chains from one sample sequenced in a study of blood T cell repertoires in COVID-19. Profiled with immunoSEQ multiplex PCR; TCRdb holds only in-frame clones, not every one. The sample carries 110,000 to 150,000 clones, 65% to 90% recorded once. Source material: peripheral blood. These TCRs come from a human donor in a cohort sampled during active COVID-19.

CDR3 in amino acids: CASSLGQVNYEQYF. The CDR3, as DNA: TGCGCCAGCAGCCTGGGACAGGTGAACTACGAGCAGTACTTC. The chain couples TRBV5-1 to TRBJ2-7; 8 nucleotides agree with TRBD1. Germline CDR1 reads SGHRS; CDR2 reads YFSETQ. This CDR3 comprises 14 residues. V lost 4 bases and J lost 3; bases outside the gene matches: 6. Full variable domain (missing parts from reference TRBV5-1 and TRBJ2-7): KAGVTQTPRYLIKTRGQQVTLSCSPISGHRSVSWYQQTPGQGLQFLFEYFSETQRNKGNFPGRFSGRQFSNSRSEMNVSTLELGDSALYLCASSLGQVNYEQYFGPGTRLTVT.

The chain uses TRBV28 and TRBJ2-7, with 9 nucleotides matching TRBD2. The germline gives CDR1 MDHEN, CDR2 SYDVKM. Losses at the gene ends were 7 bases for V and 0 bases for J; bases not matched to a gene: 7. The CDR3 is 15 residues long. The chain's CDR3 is CASKTSGPSSYEQYF. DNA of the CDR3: TGTGCCAGCAAAACTAGCGGGCCGAGCTCCTACGAGCAGTACTTC.